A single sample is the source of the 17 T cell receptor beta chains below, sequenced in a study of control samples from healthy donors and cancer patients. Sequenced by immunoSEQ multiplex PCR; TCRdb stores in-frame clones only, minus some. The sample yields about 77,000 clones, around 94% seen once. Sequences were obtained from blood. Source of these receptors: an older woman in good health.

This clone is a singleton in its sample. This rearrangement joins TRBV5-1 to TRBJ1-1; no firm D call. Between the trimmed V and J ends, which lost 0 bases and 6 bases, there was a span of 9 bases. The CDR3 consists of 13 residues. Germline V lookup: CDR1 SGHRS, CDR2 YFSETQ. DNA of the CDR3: TGCGCCAGCAGCTTGGCCGCGGATCCTGAAGCTTTCTTT. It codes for CASSLAADPEAFF.

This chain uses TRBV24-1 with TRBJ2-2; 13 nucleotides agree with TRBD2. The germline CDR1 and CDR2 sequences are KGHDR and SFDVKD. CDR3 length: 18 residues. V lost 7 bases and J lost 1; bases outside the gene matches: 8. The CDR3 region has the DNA TGTGCCACCAGCGATAACAGACTAGCGGGAGGGAACACCGGGGAGCTGTTTTTT. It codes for CATSDNRLAGGNTGELFF.

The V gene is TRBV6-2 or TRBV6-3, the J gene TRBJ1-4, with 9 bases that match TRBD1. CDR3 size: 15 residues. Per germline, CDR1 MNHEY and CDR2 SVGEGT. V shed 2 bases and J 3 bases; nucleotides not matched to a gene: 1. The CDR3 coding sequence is TGTGCCAGCAGTTACCGGGACAGGGCTAATGAAAAACTGTTTTTT. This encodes CASSYRDRANEKLFF.

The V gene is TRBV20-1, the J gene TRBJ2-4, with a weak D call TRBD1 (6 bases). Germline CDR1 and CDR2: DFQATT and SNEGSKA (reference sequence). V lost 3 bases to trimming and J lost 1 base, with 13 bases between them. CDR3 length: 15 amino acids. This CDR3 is CSASHRDRAKNIQYF. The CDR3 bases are TGCAGTGCTAGTCATCGAGACAGGGCCAAAAACATTCAGTACTTC.

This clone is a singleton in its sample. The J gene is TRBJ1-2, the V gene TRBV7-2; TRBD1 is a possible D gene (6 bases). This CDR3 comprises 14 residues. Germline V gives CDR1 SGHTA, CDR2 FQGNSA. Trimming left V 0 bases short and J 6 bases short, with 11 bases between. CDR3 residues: CASSLAGRGHGYTF. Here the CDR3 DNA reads TGTGCCAGCAGCTTAGCAGGCAGGGGACATGGCTACACCTTC.

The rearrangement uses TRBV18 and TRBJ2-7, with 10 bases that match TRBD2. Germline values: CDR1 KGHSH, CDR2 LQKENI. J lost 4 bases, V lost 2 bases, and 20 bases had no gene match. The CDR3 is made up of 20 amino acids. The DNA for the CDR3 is TGTGCCAGCTCACCAGTGTTACAACTGGCTAGCGGGAGTTCACCTTACGAGCAGTACTTC. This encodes CASSPVLQLASGSSPYEQYF.

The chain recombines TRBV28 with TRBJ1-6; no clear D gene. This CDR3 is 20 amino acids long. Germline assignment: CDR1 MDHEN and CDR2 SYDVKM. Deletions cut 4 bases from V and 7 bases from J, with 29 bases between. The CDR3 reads CASSSHQPFGMFKLNSPLHF. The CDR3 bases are TGTGCCAGCAGTTCCCACCAGCCCTTCGGGATGTTTAAACTCAATTCACCCCTCCACTTT.

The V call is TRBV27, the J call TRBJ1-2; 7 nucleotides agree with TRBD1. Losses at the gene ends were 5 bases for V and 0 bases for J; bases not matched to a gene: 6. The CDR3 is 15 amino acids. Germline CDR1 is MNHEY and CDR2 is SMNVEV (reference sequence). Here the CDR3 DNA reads TGTGCCAGCAGTAGCCAGGGACAGACTAACTATGGCTACACCTTC. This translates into CASSSQGQTNYGYTF.

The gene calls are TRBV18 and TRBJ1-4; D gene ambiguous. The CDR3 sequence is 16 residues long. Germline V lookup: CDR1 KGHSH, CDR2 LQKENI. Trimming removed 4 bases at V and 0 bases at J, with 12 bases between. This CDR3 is CASSLWTSATNEKLFF. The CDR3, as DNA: TGTGCCAGCTCACTTTGGACTTCCGCAACTAATGAAAAACTGTTTTTT.

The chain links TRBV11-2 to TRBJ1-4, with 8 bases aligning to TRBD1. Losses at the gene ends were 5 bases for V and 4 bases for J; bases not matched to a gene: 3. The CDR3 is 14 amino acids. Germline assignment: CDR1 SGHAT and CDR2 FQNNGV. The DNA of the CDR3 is TGTGCCAGCAGCCCGACAGGGGTTAATGAAAAACTGTTTTTT. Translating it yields CASSPTGVNEKLFF. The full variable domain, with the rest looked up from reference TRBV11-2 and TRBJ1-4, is EAGVAQSPRYKIIEKRQSVAFWCNPISGHATLYWYQQILGQGPKLLIQFQNNGVVDDSQLPKDRFSAERLKGVDSTLKIQPAKLEDSAVYLCASSPTGVNEKLFFGSGTQLSVL.

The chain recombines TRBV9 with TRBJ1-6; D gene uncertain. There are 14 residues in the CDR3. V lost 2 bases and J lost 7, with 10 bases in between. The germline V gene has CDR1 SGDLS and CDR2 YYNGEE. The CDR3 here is CASSVDLINSPLHF. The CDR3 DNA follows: TGTGCCAGCAGCGTCGATCTGATAAATTCACCCCTCCACTTT. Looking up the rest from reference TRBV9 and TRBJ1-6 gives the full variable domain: DSGVTQTPKHLITATGQRVTLRCSPRSGDLSVYWYQQSLDQGLQFLIQYYNGEERAKGNILERFSAQQFPDLHSELNLSSLELGDSALYFCASSVDLINSPLHFGNGTRLTVT.

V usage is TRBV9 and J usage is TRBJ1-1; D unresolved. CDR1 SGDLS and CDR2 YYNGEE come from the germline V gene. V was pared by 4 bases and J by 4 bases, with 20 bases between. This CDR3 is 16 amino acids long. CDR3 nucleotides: TGTGCCAGCAGCCCCCGCGGAGTGAGGGCGGGCACTGAAGCTTTCTTT. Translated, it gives CASSPRGVRAGTEAFF. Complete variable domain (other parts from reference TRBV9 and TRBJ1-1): DSGVTQTPKHLITATGQRVTLRCSPRSGDLSVYWYQQSLDQGLQFLIQYYNGEERAKGNILERFSAQQFPDLHSELNLSSLELGDSALYFCASSPRGVRAGTEAFFGQGTRLTVV.

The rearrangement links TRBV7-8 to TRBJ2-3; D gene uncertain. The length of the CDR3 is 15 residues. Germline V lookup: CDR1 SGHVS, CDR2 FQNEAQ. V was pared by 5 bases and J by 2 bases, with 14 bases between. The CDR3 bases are TGTGCCAGCAGCGTCCAGGTCACTATCACAGATACGCAGTATTTT. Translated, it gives CASSVQVTITDTQYF.

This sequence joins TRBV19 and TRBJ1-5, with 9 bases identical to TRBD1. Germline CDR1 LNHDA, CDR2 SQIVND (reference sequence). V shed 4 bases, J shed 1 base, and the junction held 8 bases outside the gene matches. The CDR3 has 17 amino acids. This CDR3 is CASSTLTGGESNQPQHF. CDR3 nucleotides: TGTGCCAGTAGTACTCTAACAGGGGGCGAGAGCAATCAGCCCCAGCATTTT.

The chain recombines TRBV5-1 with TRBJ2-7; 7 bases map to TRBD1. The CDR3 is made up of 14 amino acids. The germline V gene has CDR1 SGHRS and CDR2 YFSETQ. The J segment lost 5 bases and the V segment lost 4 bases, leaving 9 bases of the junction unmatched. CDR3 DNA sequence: TGCGCCAGCAGCCTCCAAGACAGGGTCCACGAGCAGTACTTC. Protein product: CASSLQDRVHEQYF.

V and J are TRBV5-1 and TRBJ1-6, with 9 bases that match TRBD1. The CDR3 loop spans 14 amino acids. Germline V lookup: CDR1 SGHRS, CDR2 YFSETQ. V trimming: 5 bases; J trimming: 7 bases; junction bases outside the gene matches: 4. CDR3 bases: TGCGCCAGCAGTCTAGACAGGGGGAATTCACCCCTCCACTTT. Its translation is CASSLDRGNSPLHF.

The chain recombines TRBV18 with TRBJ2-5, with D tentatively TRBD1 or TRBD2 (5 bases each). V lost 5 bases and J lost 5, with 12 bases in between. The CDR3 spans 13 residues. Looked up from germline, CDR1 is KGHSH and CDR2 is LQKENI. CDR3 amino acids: CASSSRDGETQYF. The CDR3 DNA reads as TGTGCCAGCTCATCCAGGGACGGGGAGACCCAGTACTTC.